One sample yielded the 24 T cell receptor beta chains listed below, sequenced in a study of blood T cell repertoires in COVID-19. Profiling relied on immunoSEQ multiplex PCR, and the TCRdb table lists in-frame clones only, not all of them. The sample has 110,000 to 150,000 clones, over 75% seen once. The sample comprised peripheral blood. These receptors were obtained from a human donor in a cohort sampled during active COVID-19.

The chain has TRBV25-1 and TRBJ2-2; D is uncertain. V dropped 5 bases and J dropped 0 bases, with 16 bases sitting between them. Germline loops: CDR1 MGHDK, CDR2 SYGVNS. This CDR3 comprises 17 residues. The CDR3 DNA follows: TGTGCCAGCAGTCCTCTATCTTCGCCTCCGAACACCGGGGAGCTGTTTTTT. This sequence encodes CASSPLSSPPNTGELFF.

The CDR3 sequence: CSGSPQGAWGEAFF. The CDR3 coding sequence is TGCAGCGGCTCTCCACAGGGGGCGTGGGGAGAAGCTTTCTTT. The chain combines TRBV29-1 with TRBJ1-1; 9 bases fit TRBD1. V was pared by 7 bases and J by 8 bases, with 14 bases of the junction left unmatched. The length of the CDR3 is 14 residues. Germline V lookup: CDR1 SQVTM, CDR2 ANQGSEA.

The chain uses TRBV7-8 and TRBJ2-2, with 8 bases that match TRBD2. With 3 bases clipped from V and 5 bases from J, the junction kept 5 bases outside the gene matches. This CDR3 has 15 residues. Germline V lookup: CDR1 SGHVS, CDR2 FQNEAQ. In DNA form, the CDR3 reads TGTGCCAGCAGCTTCGGCGGGAGGAGGACCGGGGAGCTGTTTTTT. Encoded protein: CASSFGGRRTGELFF. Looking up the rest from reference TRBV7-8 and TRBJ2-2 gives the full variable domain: GAGVSQSPRYKVAKRGQDVALRCDPISGHVSLFWYQQALGQGPEFLTYFQNEAQLDKSGLPSDRFFAERPEGSVSTLKIQRTQQEDSAVYLCASSFGGRRTGELFFGEGSRLTVL.

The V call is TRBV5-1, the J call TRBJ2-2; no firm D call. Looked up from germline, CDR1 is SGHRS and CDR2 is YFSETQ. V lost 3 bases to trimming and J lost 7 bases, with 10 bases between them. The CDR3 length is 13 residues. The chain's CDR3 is CASSSEEGGELFF. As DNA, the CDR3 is TGCGCCAGCAGCTCAGAGGAAGGCGGGGAGCTGTTTTTT.

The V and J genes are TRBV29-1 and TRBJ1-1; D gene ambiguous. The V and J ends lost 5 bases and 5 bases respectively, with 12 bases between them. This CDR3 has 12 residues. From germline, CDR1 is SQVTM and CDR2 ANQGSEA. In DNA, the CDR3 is TGCAGCGTTCTCACCCGGGGAACTGAAGCTTTCTTT. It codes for CSVLTRGTEAFF.

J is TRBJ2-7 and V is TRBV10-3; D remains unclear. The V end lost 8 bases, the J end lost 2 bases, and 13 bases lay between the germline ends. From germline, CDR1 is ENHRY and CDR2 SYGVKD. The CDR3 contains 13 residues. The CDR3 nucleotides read TGTGCCATCCGAGGAGATCTAACCTACGAGCAGTACTTC. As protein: CAIRGDLTYEQYF.

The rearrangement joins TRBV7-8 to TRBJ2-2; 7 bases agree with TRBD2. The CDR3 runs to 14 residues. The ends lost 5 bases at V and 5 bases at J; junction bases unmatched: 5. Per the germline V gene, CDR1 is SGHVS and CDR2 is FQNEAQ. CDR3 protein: CASSRGTITGELFF. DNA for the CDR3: TGTGCCAGCAGCCGCGGGACTATAACCGGGGAGCTGTTTTTT.

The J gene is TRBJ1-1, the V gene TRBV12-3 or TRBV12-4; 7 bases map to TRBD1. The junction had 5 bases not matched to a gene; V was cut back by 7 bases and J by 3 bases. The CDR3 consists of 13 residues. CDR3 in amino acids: CASNQQGYTEAFF. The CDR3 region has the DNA TGTGCCAGCAACCAACAGGGGTACACTGAAGCTTTCTTT.

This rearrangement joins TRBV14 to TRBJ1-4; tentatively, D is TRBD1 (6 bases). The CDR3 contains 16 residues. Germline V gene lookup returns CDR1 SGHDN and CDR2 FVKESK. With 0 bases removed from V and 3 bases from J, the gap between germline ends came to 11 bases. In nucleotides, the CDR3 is TGTGCCAGCAGCCAAGACGCAGGGGTAGCTAATGAAAAACTGTTTTTT. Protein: CASSQDAGVANEKLFF.

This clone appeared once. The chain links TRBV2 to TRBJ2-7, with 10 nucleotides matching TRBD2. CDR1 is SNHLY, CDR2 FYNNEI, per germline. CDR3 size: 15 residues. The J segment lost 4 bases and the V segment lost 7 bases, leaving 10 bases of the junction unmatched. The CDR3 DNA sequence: TGTGCCAGCAATTTAGCGGGGGGCCCCCTTTACGAGCAGTACTTC. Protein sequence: CASNLAGGPLYEQYF.

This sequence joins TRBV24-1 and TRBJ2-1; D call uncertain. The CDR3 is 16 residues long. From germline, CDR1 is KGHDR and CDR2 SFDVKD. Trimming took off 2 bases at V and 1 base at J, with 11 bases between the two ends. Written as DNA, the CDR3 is TGTGCCACCAGTGATTCCGCTCGCGGATCCTACAATGAGCAGTTCTTC. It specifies CATSDSARGSYNEQFF.

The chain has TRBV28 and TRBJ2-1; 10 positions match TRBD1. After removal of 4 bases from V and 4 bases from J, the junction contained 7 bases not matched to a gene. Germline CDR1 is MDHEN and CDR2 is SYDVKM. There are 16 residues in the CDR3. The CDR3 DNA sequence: TGTGCCAGCAGTTCGGACGGGACAGGGGTTTACAATGAGCAGTTCTTC. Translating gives CASSSDGTGVYNEQFF.

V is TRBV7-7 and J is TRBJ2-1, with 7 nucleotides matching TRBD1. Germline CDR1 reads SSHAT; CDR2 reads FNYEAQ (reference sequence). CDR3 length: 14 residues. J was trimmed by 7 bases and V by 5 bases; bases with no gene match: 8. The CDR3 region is CASSLSGTENEQFF. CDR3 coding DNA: TGTGCCAGCAGCCTCTCCGGGACAGAGAATGAGCAGTTCTTC.

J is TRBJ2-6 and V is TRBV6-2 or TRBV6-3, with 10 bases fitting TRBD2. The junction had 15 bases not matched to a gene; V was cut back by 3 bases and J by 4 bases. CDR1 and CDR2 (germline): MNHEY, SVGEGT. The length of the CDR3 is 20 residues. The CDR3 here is CASSYRLAGDFNSGANVLTF. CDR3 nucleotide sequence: TGTGCCAGCAGTTATCGGCTAGCGGGAGATTTTAACTCCGGGGCCAACGTCCTGACTTTC.

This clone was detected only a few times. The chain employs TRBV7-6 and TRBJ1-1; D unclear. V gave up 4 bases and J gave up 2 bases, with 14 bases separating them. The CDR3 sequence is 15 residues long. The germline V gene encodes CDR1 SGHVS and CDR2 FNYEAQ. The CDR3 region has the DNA TGTGCCAGCAGCTCCACCTCGGGAGGAAACACTGAAGCTTTCTTT. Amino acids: CASSSTSGGNTEAFF.

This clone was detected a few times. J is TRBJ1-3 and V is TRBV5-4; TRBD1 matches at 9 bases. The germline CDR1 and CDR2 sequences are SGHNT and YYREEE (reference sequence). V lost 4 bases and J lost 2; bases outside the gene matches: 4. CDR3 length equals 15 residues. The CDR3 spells CASSRDRDTGNTIYF. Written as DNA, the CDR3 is TGTGCCAGCAGCCGGGACAGGGACACTGGAAACACCATATATTTT. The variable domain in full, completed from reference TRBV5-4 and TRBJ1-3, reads ETGVTQSPTHLIKTRGQQVTLRCSSQSGHNTVSWYQQALGQGPQFIFQYYREEENGRGNFPPRFSGLQFPNYSSELNVNALELDDSALYLCASSRDRDTGNTIYFGEGSWLTVV.

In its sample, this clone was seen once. CDR3: CASSLYTSGEQFF. The CDR3 DNA sequence: TGTGCCAGCAGCTTGTACACTAGCGGGGAGCAGTTCTTC. This chain uses TRBV7-2 with TRBJ2-1, with 9 bases matching TRBD2. Trimming cost V 3 bases and J 10 bases; bases outside gene matches: 4. Looked up from germline, CDR1 is SGHTA and CDR2 is FQGNSA. This CDR3 is built from 13 residues.

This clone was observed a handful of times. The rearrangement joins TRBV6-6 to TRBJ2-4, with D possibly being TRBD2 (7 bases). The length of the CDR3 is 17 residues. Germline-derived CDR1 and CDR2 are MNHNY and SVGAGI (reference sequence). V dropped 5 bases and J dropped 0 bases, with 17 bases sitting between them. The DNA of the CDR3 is TGTGCCAGCAGTCCCCTGGGGGGGGCGGGAGCCAAAAACATTCAGTACTTC. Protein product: CASSPLGGAGAKNIQYF.

The CDR3 protein is CATKPGQGNTEAFF. The CDR3, as DNA: TGTGCCACCAAGCCGGGACAGGGGAACACTGAAGCTTTCTTT. This sequence joins TRBV11-3 and TRBJ1-1, with 9 bases aligning to TRBD1. V lost 10 bases, J lost 1 base, and 7 bases stayed unmatched. This CDR3 is built from 14 residues. CDR1 is SGHNT, CDR2 YENEEA, per germline.

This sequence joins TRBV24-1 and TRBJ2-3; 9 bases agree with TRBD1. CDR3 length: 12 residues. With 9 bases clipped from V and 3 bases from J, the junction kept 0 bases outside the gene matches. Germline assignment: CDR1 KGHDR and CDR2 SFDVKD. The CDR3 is CATGTGTDTQYF. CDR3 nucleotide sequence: TGTGCCACCGGGACAGGGACAGATACGCAGTATTTT.

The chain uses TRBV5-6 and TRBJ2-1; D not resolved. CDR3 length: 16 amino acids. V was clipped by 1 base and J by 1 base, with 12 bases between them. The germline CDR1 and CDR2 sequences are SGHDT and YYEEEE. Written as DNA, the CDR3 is TGTGCCAGCAGCTTGCTCCCCCAGATGTCCTACAATGAGCAGTTCTTC. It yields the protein CASSLLPQMSYNEQFF.

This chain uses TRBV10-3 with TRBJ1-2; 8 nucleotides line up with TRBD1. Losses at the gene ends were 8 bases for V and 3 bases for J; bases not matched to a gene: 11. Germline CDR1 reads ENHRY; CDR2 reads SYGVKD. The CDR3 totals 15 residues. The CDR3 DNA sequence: TGTGCCATCGGAGACGGGACAGGAGATTACTATGGCTACACCTTC. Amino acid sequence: CAIGDGTGDYYGYTF.

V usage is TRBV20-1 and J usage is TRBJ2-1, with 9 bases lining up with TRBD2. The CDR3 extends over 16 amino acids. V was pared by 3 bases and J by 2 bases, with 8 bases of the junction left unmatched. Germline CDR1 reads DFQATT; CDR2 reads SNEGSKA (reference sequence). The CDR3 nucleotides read TGCAGTGCTAGTCGTCGAGCGGGAGGAGCCTACAATGAGCAGTTCTTC. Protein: CSASRRAGGAYNEQFF.

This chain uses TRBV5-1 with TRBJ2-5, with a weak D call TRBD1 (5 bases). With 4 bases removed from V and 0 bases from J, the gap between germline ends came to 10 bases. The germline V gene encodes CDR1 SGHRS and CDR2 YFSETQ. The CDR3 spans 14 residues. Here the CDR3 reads CASSPWTYQETQYF. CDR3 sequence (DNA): TGCGCCAGCAGCCCCTGGACATACCAAGAGACCCAGTACTTC.